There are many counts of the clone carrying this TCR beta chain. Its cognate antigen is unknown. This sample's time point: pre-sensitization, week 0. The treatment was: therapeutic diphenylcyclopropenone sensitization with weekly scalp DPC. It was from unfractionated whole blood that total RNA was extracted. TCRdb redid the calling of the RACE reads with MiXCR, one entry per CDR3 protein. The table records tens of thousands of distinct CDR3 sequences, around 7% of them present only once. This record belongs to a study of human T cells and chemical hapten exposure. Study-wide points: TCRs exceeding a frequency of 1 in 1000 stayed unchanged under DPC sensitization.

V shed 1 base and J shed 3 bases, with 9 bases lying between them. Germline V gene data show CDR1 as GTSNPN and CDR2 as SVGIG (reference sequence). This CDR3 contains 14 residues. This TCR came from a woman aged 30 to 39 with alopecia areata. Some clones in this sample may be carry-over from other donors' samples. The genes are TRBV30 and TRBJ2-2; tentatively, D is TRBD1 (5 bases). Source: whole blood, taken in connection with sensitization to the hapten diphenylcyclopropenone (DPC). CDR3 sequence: CAWSGRVYTGELFF. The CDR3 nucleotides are TGTGCCTGGAGTGGCAGGGTGTACACCGGGGAGCTGTTTTTT.